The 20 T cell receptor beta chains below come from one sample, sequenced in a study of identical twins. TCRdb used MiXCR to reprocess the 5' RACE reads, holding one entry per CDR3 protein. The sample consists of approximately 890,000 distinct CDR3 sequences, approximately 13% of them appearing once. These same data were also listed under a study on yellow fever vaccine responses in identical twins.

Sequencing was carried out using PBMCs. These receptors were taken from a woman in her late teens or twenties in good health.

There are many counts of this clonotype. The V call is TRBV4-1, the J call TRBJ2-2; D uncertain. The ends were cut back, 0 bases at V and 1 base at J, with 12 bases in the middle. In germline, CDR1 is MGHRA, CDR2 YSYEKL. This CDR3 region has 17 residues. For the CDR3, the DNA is TGCGCCAGCAGCCAAGATCTGAGAGTAGGGAACACCGGGGAGCTGTTTTTT. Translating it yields CASSQDLRVGNTGELFF.

CDR3 in amino acids: CASSMGQGNQPQHF. The CDR3, as DNA: TGTGCCAGTAGTATGGGACAGGGTAATCAGCCCCAGCATTTT. V gene TRBV19 combines with J gene TRBJ1-5; 9 nucleotides match TRBD1. This CDR3 contains 14 residues. J gave up 4 bases and V 3 bases, and 1 base lay outside the gene matches. The germline gives CDR1 LNHDA, CDR2 SQIVND (reference sequence).

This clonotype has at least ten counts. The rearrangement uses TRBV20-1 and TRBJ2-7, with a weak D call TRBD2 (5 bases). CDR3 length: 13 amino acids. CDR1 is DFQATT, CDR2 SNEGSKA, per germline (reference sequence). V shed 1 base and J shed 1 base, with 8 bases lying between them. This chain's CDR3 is CSARARGSYEQYV. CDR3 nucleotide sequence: TGCAGTGCTAGAGCCCGCGGGTCCTACGAGCAGTACGTC.

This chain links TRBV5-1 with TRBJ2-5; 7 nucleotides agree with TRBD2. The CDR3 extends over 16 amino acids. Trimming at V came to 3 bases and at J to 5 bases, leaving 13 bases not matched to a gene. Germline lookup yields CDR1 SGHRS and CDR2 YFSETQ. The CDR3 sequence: CASSSSASGGPETQYF. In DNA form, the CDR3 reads TGCGCCAGCAGCTCCAGCGCTAGCGGCGGTCCGGAGACCCAGTACTTC.

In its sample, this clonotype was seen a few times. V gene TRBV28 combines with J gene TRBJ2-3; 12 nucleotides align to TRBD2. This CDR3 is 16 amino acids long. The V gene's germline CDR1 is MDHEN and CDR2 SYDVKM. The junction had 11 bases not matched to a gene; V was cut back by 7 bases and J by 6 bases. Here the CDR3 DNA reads TGTGCCAGCACCACGGGACTAGCGGGCGTTTTTGATACGCAGTATTTT. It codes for CASTTGLAGVFDTQYF.

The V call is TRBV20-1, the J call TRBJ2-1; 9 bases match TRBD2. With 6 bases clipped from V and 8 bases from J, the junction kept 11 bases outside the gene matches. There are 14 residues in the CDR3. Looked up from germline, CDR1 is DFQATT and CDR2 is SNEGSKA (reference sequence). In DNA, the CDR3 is TGCAGTGCCCGAAGAGGGCGGGAGGGGCATGAGCAGTTCTTC. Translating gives CSARRGREGHEQFF.

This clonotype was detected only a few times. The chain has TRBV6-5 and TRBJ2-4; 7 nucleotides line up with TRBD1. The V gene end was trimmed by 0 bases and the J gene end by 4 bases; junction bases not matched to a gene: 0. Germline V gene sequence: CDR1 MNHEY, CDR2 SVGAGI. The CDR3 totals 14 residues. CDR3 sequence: CASSYSDRKNIQYF. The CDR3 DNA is TGTGCCAGCAGTTACTCGGACAGGAAAAACATTCAGTACTTC.

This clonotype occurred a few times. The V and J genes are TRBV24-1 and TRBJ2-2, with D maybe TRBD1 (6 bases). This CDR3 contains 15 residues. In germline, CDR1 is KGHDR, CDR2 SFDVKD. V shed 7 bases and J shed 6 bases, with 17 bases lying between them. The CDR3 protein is CATRTQQGSAGELFF. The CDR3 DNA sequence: TGTGCCACCAGGACCCAACAGGGCTCCGCCGGGGAGCTGTTTTTT.

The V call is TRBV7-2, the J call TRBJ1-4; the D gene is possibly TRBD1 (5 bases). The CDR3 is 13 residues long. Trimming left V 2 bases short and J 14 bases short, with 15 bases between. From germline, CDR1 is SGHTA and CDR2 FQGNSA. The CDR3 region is CASSLRREGPLFF. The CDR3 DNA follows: TGTGCCAGCAGCTTAAGGCGAGAGGGGCCGCTGTTTTTT.

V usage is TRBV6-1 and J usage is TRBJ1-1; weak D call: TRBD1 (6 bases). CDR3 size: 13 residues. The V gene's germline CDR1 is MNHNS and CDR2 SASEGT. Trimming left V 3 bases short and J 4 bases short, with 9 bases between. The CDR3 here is CASSDRGSTEAFF. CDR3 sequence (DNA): TGTGCCAGCAGTGACAGGGGCAGCACTGAAGCTTTCTTT.

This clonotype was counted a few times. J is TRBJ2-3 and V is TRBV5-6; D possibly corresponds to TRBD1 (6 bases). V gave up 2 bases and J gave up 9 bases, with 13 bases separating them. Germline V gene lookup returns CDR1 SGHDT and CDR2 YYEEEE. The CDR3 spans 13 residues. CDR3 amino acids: CASSFRQAGTQYF. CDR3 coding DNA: TGTGCCAGCAGCTTTAGACAGGCGGGCACGCAGTATTTT.

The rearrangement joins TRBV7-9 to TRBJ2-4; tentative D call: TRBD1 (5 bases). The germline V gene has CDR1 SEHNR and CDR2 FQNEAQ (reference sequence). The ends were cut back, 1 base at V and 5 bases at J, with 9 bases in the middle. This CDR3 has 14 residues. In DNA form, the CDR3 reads TGTGCCAGCAGCTTAGGTCTAGGGGAAAACATTCAGTACTTC. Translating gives CASSLGLGENIQYF.

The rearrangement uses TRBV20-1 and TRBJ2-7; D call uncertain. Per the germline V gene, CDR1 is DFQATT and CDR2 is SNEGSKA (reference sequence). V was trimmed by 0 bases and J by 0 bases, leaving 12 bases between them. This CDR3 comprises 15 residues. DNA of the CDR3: TGCAGTGCTAGAGATATGGGCGATAACTCCTACGAGCAGTACGTC. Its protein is CSARDMGDNSYEQYV.

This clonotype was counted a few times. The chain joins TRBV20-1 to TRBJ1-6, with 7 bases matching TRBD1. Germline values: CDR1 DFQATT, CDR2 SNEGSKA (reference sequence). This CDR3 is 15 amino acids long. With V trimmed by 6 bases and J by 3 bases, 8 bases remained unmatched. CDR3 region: CSAAPGTDYNSPLHF. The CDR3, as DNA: TGCAGTGCCGCACCCGGGACAGACTATAATTCACCCCTCCACTTT.

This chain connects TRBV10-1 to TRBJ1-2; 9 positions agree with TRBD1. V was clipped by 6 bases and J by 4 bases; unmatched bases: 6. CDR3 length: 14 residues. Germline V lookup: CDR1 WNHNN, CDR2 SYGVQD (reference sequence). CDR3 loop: CASRRQGESYGYTF. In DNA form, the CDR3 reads TGCGCCAGCAGGAGACAGGGGGAGTCCTATGGCTACACCTTC.

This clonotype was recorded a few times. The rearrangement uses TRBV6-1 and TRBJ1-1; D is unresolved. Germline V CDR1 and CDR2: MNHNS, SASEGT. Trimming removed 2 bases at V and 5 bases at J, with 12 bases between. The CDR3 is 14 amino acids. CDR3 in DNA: TGTGCCAGCAGTGAACGAGGGAGGGCGACTGAAGCTTTCTTT. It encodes CASSERGRATEAFF.

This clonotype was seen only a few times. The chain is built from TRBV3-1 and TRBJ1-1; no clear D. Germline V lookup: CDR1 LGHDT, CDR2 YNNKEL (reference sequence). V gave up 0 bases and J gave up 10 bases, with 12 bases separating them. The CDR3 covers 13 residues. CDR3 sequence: CASSQDGRVGAFF. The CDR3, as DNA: TGTGCCAGCAGCCAAGATGGGAGGGTCGGAGCTTTCTTT. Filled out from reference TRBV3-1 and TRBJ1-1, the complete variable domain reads DTAVSQTPKYLVTQMGNDKSIKCEQNLGHDTMYWYKQDSKKFLKIMFSYNNKELIINETVPNRFSPKSPDKAHLNLHINSLELGDSAVYFCASSQDGRVGAFFGQGTRLTVV.

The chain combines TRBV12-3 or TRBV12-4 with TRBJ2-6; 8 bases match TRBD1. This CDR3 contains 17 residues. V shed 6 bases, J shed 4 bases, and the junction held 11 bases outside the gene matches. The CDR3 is CASSKGTGTGGANVLTF. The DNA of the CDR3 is TGTGCCAGCAGCAAAGGGACAGGCACCGGCGGGGCCAACGTCCTGACTTTC.

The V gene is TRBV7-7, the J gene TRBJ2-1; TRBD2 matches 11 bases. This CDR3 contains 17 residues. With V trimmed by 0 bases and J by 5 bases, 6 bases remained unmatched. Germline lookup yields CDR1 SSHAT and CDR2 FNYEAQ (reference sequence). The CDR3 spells CASSLASGRAFDNEQFF. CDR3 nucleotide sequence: TGTGCCAGCAGCTTAGCTAGCGGGAGGGCGTTCGACAATGAGCAGTTCTTC.

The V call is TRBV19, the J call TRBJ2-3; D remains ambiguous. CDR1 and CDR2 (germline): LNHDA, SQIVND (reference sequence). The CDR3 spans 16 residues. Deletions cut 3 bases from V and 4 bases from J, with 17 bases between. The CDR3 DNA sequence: TGTGCCAGTAGTATTGGCAGCCAACCCCGAGCAGATACGCAGTATTTT. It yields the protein CASSIGSQPRADTQYF.